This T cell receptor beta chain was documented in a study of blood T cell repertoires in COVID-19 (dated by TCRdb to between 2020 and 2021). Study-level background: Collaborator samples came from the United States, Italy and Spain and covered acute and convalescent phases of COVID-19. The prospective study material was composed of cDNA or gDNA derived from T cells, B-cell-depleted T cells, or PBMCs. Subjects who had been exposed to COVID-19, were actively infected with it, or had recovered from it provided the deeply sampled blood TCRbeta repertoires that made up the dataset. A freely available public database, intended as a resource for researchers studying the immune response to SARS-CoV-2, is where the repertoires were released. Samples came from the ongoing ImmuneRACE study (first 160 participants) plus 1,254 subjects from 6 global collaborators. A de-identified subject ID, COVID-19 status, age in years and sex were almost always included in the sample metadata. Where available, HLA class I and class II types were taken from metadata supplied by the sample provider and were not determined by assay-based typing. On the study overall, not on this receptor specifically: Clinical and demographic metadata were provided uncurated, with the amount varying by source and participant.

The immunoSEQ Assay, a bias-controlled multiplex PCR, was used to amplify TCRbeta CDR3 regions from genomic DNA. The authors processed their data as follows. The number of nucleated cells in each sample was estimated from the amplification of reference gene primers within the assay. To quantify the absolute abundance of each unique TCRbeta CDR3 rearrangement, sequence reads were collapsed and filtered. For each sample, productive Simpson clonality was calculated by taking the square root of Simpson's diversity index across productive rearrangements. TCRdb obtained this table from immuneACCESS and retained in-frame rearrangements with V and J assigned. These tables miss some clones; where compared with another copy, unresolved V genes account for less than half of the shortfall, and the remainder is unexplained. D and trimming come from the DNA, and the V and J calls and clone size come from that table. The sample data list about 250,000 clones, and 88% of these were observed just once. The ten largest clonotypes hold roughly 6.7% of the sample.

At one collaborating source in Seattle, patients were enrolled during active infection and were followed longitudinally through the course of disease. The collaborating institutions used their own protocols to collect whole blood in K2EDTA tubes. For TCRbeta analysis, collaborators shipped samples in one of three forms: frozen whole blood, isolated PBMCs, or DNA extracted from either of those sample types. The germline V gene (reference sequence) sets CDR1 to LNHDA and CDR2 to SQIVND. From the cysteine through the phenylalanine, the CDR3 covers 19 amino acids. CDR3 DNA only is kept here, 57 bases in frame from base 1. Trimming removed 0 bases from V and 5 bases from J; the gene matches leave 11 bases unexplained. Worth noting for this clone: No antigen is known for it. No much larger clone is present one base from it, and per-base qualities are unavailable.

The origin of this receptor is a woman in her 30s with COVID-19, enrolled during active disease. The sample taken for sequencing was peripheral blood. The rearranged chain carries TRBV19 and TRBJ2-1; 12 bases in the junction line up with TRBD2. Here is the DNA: TGTGCCAGTAGTATAGAGGCTAGCGGGAGGGCTTATCTCGACAATGAGCAGTTCTTC. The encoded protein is CASSIEASGRAYLDNEQFF.